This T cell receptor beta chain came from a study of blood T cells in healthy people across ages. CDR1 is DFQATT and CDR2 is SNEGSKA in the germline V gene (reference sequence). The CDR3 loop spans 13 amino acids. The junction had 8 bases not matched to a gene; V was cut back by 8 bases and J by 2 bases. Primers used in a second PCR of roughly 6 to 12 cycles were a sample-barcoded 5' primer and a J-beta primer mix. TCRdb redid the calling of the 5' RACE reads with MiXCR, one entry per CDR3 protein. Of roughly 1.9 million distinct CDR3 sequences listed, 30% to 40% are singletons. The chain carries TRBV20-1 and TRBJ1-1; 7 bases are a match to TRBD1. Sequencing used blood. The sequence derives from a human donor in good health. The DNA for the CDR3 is TGCAGTACCCCGGACAGGCAAAACACTGAAGCTTTCTTT. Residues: CSTPDRQNTEAFF.